A single T cell receptor (beta chain) is shown here with its context. Its antigen is not identified. The data belong to a study of vaccination effects on CD4 cells after COVID-19. The wider study: As their vaccination, participants received two doses of either BNT162b2 or mRNA-1273. A couple of convalescent patients each provided a sample, at 16 days and at one week before vaccination. Study observations and caveats: Convalescents showed post-vaccine spike-reactive clones that were mainly new vaccine-induced clones.

CDR3 length: 16 amino acids. Per the germline V gene, CDR1 is SGDLS and CDR2 is YYNGEE. Trimming took off 3 bases at V and 2 bases at J, with 15 bases between the two ends. Before sequencing, viral peptide pools were used by the ViraFEST assay to expand antigen-specific CD4+ T cells. Culturing for about 9 days preceded CD4+ T cell isolation. PCR confirmed that the person was infected with SARS-CoV-2 between March and December 2020. Cultivation was performed at about 1.8 million PBMC per well with around 9.3 IU/ml IL-2 and about 9.2 ug/ml peptides added. The method was immunoSEQ multiplex PCR; TCRdb's version includes in-frame clones alone and lacks a portion of them. Of approximately 28,000 clones in the sample, around 78% were seen once.

The TCR sequence derives from a human donor who had a prior SARS-CoV-2 infection. The rearrangement links TRBV9 to TRBJ1-3; the D gene is possibly TRBD1 (5 bases). The specimen comprised CD4+ T cells from PBMCs cultured with HCoV-NL63 spike peptides, sampled before COVID-19 vaccination. CDR3 bases: TGTGCCAGCAGCGAAAGGTATAGGGGAACTGGAAACACCATATATTTT. Its protein product is CASSERYRGTGNTIYF.